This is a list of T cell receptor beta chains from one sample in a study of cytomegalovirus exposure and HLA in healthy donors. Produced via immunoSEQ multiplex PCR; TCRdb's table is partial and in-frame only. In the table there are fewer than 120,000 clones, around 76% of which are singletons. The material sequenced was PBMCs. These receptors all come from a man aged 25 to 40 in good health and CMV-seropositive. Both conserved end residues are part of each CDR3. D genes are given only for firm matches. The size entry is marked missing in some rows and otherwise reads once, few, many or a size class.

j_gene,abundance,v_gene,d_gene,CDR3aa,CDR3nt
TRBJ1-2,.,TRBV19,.,CASSWAYGYTF,TGTGCCAGTAGTTGGGCCTATGGCTACACCTTC
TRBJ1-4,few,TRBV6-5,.,CASTNAGTNEKLFF,TGTGCCAGCACAAATGCGGGGACTAATGAAAAACTGTTTTTT
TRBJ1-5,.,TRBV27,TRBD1,CASSLEGAQPQHF,TGTGCCAGCAGTTTAGAGGGGGCCCAGCCCCAGCATTTT
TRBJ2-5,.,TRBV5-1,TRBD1,CASSPGTEVGTQYF,TGCGCCAGCAGCCCAGGGACAGAGGTGGGGACCCAGTACTTC
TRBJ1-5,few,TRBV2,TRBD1,CASSGDRDYQPQHF,TGTGCCAGCAGCGGGGACAGGGATTACCAGCCCCAGCATTTT
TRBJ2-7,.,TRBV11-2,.,CASSLAGGTTEQYF,TGTGCCAGCAGCTTAGCGGGGGGCACAACCGAGCAGTACTTC
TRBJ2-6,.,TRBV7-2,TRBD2,CASSLRGGYSGANVLTF,TGTGCCAGCAGCTTACGGGGGGGATACTCTGGGGCCAACGTCCTGACTTTC
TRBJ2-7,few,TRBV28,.,CASKGGGSSYEQYF,TGTGCCAGCAAGGGAGGGGGGAGCTCCTACGAGCAGTACTTC
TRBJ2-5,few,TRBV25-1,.,CASSGQWVRETQYF,TGTGCCAGCAGTGGACAGTGGGTGCGGGAGACCCAGTACTTC
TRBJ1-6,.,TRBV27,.,CASKAGYSPLHF,TGTGCCAGCAAGGCAGGGTATTCACCCCTCCACTTT
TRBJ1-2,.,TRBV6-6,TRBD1,CASSYSAGQGNYGYTF,TGTGCCAGCAGTTACTCGGCCGGACAGGGCAACTATGGCTACACCTTC
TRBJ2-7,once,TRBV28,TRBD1,CASSFWTGVYEQYF,TGTGCCAGCAGTTTCTGGACAGGGGTCTACGAGCAGTACTTC
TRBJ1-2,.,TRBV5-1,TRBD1,CASTGQASNYGYTF,TGCGCCAGCACGGGACAGGCCTCTAACTATGGCTACACCTTC
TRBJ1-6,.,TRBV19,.,CASSPWEGVTSPLHF,TGTGCCAGTAGTCCATGGGAGGGGGTTACTTCACCCCTCCACTTT
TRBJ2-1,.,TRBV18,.,CASSPSGWHEQFF,TGTGCCAGCTCACCCTCGGGGTGGCATGAGCAGTTCTTC
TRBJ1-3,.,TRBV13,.,CASSLSGNTIYF,TGTGCCAGCAGCCTCTCTGGAAACACCATATATTTT
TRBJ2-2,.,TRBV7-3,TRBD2,CASSRSAGDTGELFF,TGTGCCAGCAGCCGTTCTGCGGGAGACACCGGGGAGCTGTTTTTT
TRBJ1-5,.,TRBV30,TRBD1,CAWSGQGAGQPQHF,TGTGCCTGGAGTGGTCAGGGGGCAGGTCAGCCCCAGCATTTT
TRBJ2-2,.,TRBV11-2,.,CASSFQHELFF,TGTGCCAGCAGCTTCCAACACGAGCTGTTTTTT
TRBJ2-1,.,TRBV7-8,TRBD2,CASSPSQGAGEQFF,TGTGCCAGCAGCCCGAGCCAGGGAGCGGGGGAGCAGTTCTTC
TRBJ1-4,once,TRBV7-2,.,CASSLPGAGEKLFF,TGTGCCAGCAGCTTACCCGGTGCTGGTGAAAAACTGTTTTTT
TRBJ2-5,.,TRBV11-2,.,CASSQLGTGQYF,TGTGCCAGCAGCCAGCTGGGCACGGGGCAGTACTTC
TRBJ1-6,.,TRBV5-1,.,CASSARGRDSPLHF,TGCGCCAGCAGCGCCAGGGGTCGTGATTCACCCCTCCACTTT
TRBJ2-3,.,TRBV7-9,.,CASSFEQVYSPDTQYF,TGTGCCAGCAGCTTCGAACAGGTTTACTCGCCAGATACGCAGTATTTT
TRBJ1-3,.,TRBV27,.,CASRDEGDGNTIYF,TGTGCCAGCAGAGACGAGGGGGACGGAAACACCATATATTTT
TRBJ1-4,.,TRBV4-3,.,CASSQDLQRGEKLFF,TGCGCCAGCAGCCAAGATCTGCAAAGGGGTGAAAAACTGTTTTTT
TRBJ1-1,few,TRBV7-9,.,CASSSPRTEAFF,TGTGCCAGCAGCTCCCCCCGCACTGAAGCTTTCTTT
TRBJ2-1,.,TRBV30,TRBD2,CAWAGGGTTGGEQFF,TGTGCCTGGGCCGGAGGGGGGACCACGGGGGGGGAGCAGTTCTTC
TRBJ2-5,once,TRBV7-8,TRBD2,CASSRPSGGPLGETQYF,TGTGCCAGCAGCCGACCCAGCGGGGGACCCCTAGGGGAGACCCAGTACTTC
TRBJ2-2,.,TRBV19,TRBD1,CASSMNQGAGELFF,TGTGCCAGTAGTATGAATCAGGGGGCAGGGGAGCTGTTTTTT
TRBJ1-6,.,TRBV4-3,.,CASGESSYNSPLHF,TGCGCCAGCGGGGAGAGCTCCTATAATTCACCCCTCCACTTT
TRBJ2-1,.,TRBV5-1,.,CASSLGQGTNEQFF,TGCGCCAGCAGCTTGGGGCAGGGGACGAATGAGCAGTTCTTC
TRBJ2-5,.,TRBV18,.,CASSGGGQETQYF,TGTGCCAGCTCTGGGGGCGGACAAGAGACCCAGTACTTC
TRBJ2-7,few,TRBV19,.,CASSTGTPSSYEQYF,TGTGCCAGTAGTACCGGGACACCAAGCTCCTACGAGCAGTACTTC
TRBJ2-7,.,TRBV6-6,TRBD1,CASRPSRDRVYEQYF,TGTGCCAGCAGACCTTCCCGGGACAGAGTATACGAGCAGTACTTC
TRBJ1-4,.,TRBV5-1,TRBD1,CASSRDRGREKLFF,TGCGCCAGCAGTCGGGACAGGGGCCGTGAAAAACTGTTTTTT
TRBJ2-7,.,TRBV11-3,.,CASGHGQSYEQYF,TGTGCCAGCGGCCATGGACAGTCCTACGAGCAGTACTTC